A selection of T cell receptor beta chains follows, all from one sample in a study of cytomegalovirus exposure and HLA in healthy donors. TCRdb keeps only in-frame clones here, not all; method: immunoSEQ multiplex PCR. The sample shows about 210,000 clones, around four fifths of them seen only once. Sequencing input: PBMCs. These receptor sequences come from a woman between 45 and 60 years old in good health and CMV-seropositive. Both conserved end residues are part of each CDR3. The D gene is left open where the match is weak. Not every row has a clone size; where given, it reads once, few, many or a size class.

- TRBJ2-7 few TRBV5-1 CASSFNTGANEQYF TGCGCCAGCAGCTTTAATACGGGAGCAAACGAGCAGTACTTC
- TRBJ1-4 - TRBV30 CAWSRGGVNEKLLF TGTGCCTGGAGTCGGGGGGGAGTTAATGAAAAACTGCTTTTT
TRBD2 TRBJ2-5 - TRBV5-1 CASSWGLAGEETQYF TGCGCCAGCAGCTGGGGACTAGCGGGGGAAGAGACCCAGTACTTC
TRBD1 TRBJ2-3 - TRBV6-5 CASSGTGLTDTQYF TGTGCCAGCAGTGGGACAGGATTAACAGATACGCAGTATTTT
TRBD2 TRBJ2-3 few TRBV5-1 CASSHWTSGVVSSTDTQYF TGCGCCAGCAGCCATTGGACTAGCGGGGTGGTCTCTAGCACAGATACGCAGTATTTT
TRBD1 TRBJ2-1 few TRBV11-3 CASSLQGPGGYNEQFF TGTGCCAGCAGCCTACAGGGACCAGGGGGCTACAATGAGCAGTTCTTC
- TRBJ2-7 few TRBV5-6 CASSLIGDEQYF TGTGCCAGCAGCTTGATAGGGGACGAGCAGTACTTC
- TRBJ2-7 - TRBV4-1 CASSAQAQGLWSEQYF TGCGCCAGCAGCGCCCAGGCGCAGGGGTTATGGAGCGAGCAGTACTTC
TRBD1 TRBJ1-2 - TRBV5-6 CASSRGQLTYYGYTF TGTGCCAGCAGCCGGGGACAGCTAACCTACTATGGCTACACCTTC
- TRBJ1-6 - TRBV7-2 CASSYIGTRSSYNSPLHF TGTGCCAGCAGCTATATTGGAACAAGGAGCTCCTATAATTCACCCCTCCACTTT
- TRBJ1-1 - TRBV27 CASSQRQATLQAFF TGTGCCAGCAGTCAACGACAGGCAACTTTACAAGCTTTCTTT
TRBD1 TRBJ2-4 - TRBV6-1 CAVQGAGKNIQYF TGTGCCGTGCAGGGGGCAGGCAAAAACATTCAGTACTTC
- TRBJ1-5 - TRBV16 CASTNQATGIRNQPQHF TGTGCCAGCACCAACCAGGCCACCGGGATCCGCAATCAGCCCCAGCATTTT
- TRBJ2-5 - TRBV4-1 CASSQGIQGETQYF TGCGCCAGCAGCCAAGGTATTCAGGGAGAGACCCAGTACTTC
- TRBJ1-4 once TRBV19 CASSIGGSNEKLFF TGTGCCAGTAGTATCGGGGGGTCTAATGAAAAACTGTTTTTT
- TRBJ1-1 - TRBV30 CAWNGGREMNTEAFF TGTGCCTGGAATGGTGGCCGGGAGATGAACACTGAAGCTTTCTTT
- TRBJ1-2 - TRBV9 CASSVEVALIAGSGYTF TGTGCCAGCAGCGTAGAGGTGGCCCTAATTGCCGGGTCCGGCTACACCTTC